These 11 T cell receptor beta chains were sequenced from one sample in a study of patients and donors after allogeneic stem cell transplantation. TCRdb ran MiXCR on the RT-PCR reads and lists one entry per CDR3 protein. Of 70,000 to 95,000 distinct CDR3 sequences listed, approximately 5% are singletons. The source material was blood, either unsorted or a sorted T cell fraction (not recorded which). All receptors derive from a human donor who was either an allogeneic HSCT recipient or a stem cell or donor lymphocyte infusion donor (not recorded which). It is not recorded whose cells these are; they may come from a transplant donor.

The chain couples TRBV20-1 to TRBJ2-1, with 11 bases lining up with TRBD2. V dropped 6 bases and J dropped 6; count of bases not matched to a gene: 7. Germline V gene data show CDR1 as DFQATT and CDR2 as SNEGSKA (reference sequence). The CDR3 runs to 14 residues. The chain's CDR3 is CSARSGTSGNEQFF. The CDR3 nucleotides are TGCAGTGCCCGGAGCGGGACTAGCGGCAATGAGCAGTTCTTC.

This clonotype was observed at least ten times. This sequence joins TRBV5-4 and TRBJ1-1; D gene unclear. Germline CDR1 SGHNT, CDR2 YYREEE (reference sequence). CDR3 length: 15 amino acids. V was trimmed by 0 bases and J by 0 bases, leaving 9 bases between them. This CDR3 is CASSLEQTMNTEAFF. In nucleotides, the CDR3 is TGTGCCAGCAGCTTGGAACAGACAATGAACACTGAAGCTTTCTTT.

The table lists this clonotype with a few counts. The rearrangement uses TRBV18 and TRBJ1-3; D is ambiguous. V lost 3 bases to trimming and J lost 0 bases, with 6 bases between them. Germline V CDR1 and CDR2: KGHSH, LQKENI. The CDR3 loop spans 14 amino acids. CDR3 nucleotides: TGTGCCAGCTCACCCGGTGGCTCTGGAAACACCATATATTTT. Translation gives CASSPGGSGNTIYF.

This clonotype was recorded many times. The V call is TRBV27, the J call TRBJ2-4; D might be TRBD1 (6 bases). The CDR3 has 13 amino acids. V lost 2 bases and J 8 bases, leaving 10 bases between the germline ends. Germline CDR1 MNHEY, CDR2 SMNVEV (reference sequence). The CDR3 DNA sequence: TGTGCCAGCAGTTTAACATACAGGGACATTCAGTACTTC. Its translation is CASSLTYRDIQYF.

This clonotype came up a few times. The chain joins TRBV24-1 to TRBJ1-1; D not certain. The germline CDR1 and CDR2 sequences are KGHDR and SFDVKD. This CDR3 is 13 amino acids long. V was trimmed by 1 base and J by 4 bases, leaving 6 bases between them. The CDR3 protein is CATSDFLGTEAFF. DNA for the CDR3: TGTGCCACCAGTGATTTTTTGGGCACTGAAGCTTTCTTT.

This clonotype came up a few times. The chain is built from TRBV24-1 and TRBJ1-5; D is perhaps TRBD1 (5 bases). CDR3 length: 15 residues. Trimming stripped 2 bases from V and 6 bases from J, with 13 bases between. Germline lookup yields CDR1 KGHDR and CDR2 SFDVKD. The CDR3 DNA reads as TGTGCCACCAGTGATTCGCAGGGAAGGGGTCAGCCCCAGCATTTT. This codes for CATSDSQGRGQPQHF.

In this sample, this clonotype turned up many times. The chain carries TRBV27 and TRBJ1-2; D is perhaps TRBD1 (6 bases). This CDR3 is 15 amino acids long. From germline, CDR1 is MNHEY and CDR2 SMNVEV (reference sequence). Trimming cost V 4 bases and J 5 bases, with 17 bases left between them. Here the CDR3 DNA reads TGTGCCAGCAGTTCACCCCTTTCCGGACAGTATGGCTACACCTTC. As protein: CASSSPLSGQYGYTF.

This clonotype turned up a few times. The CDR3 bases are TGTGCCAGCAGCCCGAGGGGAGGGGGCACAGATACGCAGTATTTT. Translation gives CASSPRGGGTDTQYF. The chain has TRBV7-2 and TRBJ2-3; TRBD2 aligns across 7 bases. From germline, CDR1 is SGHTA and CDR2 FQGNSA. The J segment lost 1 base and the V segment lost 5 bases, leaving 6 bases of the junction unmatched. CDR3 size: 15 residues. The full variable domain, rest sourced from reference TRBV7-2 and TRBJ2-3, is GAGVSQSPSNKVTEKGKDVELRCDPISGHTALYWYRQSLGQGLEFLIYFQGNSAPDKSGLPSDRFSAERTGGSVSTLTIQRTQQEDSAVYLCASSPRGGGTDTQYFGPGTRLTVL.

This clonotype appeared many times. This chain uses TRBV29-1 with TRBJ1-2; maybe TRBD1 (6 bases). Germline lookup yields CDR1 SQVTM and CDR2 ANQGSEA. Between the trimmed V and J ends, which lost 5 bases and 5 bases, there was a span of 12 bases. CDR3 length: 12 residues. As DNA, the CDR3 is TGCAGCGTTCCCCAGGGGTTTTATGGCTACACCTTC. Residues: CSVPQGFYGYTF.

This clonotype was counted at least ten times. The CDR3 sequence: CATSDSPVATGELFF. The CDR3 DNA is TGTGCCACCAGTGATTCCCCCGTCGCCACCGGGGAGCTGTTTTTT. V is TRBV24-1 and J is TRBJ2-2; D not resolved. Germline V gene sequence: CDR1 KGHDR, CDR2 SFDVKD. Deletions cut 2 bases from V and 4 bases from J, with 10 bases between. The CDR3 length is 15 residues.

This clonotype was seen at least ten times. DNA for the CDR3: TGTGCCATCAGTGAGGGACAGCCCTCCCAAGAGACCCAGTACTTC. It is translated as CAISEGQPSQETQYF. This chain uses TRBV10-3 with TRBJ2-5, with D possibly being TRBD1 (6 bases). The germline gives CDR1 ENHRY, CDR2 SYGVKD. This CDR3 is built from 15 residues. The V end lost 2 bases, the J end lost 1 base, and 11 bases lay between the germline ends.